The present T cell receptor beta chain was sequenced within a study of blood T cells in healthy people across ages. Study overall: With template switching, about one barcoded beta molecule was captured per two T cells.

This clonotype was seen only a few times. Alongside a J-beta primer mix, a sample-barcoded 5' primer served in a second PCR lasting about 6 to 11 cycles. Carrying 12 random nucleotides, a template-switch adaptor labeled each individual cDNA molecule. One entry per CDR3 protein, called by TCRdb with MiXCR from the 5' RACE reads. The sample holds over a million distinct CDR3 sequences; roughly two fifths are singletons and the top ten take 4%. The CDR3 is 13 amino acids. V lost 7 bases to trimming and J lost 1 base, with 10 bases between them. Sequencing used blood. The genes are TRBV12-3 or TRBV12-4 and TRBJ1-1; unclear D gene. The receptor was derived from a woman between 18 and 29 years old in good health. CDR3 protein: CASNPDGNTEAFF. The CDR3 coding sequence is TGTGCCAGCAATCCGGACGGGAACACTGAAGCTTTCTTT.